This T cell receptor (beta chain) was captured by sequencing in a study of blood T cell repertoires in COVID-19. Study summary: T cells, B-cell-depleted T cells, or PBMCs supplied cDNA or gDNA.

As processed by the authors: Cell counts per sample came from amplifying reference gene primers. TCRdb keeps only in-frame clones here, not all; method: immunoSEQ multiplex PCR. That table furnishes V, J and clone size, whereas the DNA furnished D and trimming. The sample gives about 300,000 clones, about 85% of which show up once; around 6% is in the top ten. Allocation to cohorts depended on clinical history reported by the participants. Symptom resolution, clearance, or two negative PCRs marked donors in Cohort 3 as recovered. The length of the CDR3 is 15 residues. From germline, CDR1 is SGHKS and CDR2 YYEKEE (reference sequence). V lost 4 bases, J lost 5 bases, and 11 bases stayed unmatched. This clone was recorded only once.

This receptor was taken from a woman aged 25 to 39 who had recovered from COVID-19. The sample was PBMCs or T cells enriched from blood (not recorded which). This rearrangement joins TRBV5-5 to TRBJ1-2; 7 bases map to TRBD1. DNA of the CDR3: TGTGCCAGCAGCCAATTCCAGGGGGATCCGTATGGCTACACCTTC. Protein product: CASSQFQGDPYGYTF.